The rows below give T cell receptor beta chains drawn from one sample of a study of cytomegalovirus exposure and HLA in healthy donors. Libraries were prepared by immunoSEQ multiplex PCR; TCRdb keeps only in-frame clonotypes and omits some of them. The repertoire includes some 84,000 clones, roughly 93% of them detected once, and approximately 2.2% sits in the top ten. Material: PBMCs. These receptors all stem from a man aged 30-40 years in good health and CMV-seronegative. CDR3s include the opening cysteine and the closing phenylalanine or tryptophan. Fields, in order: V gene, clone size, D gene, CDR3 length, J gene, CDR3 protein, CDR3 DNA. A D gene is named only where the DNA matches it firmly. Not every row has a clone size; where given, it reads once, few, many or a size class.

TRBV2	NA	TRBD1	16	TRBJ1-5	CASRGTGMVPHQPQHF	TGTGCCAGCAGAGGGACAGGAATGGTACCTCATCAGCCCCAGCATTTT
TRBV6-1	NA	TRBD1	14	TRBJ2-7	CASSEGQGAEEQYF	TGTGCCAGCAGTGAAGGACAGGGGGCCGAAGAGCAGTACTTC
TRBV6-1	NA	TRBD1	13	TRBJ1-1	CASHRGLDTEAFF	TGTGCCAGCCACAGGGGATTGGACACTGAAGCTTTCTTT
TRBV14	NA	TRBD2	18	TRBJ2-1	CASSQDSGGASGHNEQFF	TGTGCCAGCAGCCAAGATAGCGGGGGGGCCAGTGGTCACAATGAGCAGTTCTTC
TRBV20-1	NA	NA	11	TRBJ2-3	CSAPKPDTQYF	TGCAGTGCTCCTAAGCCGGATACGCAGTATTTT
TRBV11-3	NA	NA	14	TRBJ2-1	CASSFGQGGNEQFF	TGTGCCAGCAGCTTTGGGCAGGGTGGCAATGAGCAGTTCTTC
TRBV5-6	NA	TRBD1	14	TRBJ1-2	CASSPPGGSYGYTF	TGTGCCAGCAGCCCTCCAGGGGGCTCATATGGCTACACCTTC
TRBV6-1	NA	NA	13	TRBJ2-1	CASIETRYNEQFF	TGTGCCAGCATCGAAACGAGGTACAATGAGCAGTTCTTC
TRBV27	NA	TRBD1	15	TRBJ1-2	CASSPRTGLNYGYTF	TGTGCCAGCAGTCCACGGACAGGGCTTAACTATGGCTACACCTTC
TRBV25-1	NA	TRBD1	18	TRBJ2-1	CASSEFFRTGGIRDEQFF	TGTGCCAGCAGTGAATTTTTTAGGACAGGGGGTATCAGAGATGAGCAGTTCTTC
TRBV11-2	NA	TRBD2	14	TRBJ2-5	CASSPGGEGETQYF	TGTGCCAGCAGCCCGGGGGGGGAGGGAGAGACCCAGTACTTC
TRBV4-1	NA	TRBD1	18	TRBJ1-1	CASSQVGQGFLMNTEAFF	TGCGCCAGCAGCCAAGTGGGACAGGGGTTCCTCATGAACACTGAAGCTTTCTTT
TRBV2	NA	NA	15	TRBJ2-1	CASMEPGGWGGEQFF	TGTGCCAGCATGGAGCCTGGGGGATGGGGAGGTGAGCAGTTCTTC
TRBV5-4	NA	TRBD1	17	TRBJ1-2	CASNPGQGAGVARGYTF	TGTGCCAGTAATCCGGGACAGGGGGCGGGGGTCGCGCGTGGCTACACCTTC
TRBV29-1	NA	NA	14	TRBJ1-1	CSVVRRGDSLKAFF	TGCAGCGTCGTCAGGAGAGGGGACTCATTGAAGGCTTTCTTT
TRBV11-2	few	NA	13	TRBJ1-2	CASTQSRGFGYTF	TGTGCCAGCACCCAATCTAGGGGATTCGGCTACACCTTC
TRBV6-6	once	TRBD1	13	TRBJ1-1	CASSFDRGTEAFF	TGTGCCAGCAGTTTCGACAGGGGAACTGAAGCTTTCTTT
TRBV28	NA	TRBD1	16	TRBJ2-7	CASSPQLKTGAYEQYF	TGTGCCAGCAGTCCTCAACTCAAGACAGGGGCCTACGAGCAGTACTTC
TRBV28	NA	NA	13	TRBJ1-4	CASRGEVEEKLFF	TGTGCCAGCCGGGGGGAGGTAGAAGAAAAACTGTTTTTT
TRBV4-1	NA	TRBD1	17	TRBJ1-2	CASSQEPQGPLNYGYTF	TGCGCCAGCAGCCAAGAGCCACAGGGGCCGTTAAACTATGGCTACACCTTC